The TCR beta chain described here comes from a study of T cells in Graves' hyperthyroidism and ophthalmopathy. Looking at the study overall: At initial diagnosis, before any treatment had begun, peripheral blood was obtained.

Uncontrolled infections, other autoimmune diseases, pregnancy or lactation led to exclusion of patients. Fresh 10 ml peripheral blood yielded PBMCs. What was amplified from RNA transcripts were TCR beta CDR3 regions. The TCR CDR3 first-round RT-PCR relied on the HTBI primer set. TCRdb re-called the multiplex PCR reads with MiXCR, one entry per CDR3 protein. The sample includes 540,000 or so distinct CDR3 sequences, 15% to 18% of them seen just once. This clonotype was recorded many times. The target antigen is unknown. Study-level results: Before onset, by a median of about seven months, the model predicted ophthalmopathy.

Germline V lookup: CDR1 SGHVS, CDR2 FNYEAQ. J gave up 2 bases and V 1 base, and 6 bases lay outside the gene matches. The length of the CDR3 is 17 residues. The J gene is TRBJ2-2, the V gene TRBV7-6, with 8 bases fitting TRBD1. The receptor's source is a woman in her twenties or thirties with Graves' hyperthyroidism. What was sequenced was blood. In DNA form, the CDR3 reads TGTGCCAGCAGCTTAGAACCCGGGACAGGAAACACCGGGGAGCTGTTTTTT. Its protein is CASSLEPGTGNTGELFF.